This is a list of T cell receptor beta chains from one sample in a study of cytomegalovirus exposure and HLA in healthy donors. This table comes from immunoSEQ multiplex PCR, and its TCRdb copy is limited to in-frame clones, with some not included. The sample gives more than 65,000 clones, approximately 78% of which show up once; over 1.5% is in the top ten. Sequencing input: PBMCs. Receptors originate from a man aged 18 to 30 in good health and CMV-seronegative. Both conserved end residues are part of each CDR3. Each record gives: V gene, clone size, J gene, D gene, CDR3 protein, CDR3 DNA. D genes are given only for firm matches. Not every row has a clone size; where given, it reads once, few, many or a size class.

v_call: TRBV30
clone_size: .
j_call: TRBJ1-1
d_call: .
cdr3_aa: CAWNTGPNTEAFF
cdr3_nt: TGTGCCTGGAATACAGGCCCTAACACTGAAGCTTTCTTT

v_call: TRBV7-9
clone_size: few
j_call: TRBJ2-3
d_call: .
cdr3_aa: CASTKGRGNTDTQYF
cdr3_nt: TGTGCCAGCACCAAAGGCAGAGGGAACACAGATACGCAGTATTTT

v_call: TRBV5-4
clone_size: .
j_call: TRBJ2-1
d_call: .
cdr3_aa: CASSQNNEQFF
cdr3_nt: TGTGCCAGCAGCCAAAACAATGAGCAGTTCTTC

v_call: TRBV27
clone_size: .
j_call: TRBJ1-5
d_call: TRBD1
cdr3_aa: CASSRTGGNQPQHF
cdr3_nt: TGTGCCAGCAGTAGGACAGGGGGGAATCAGCCCCAGCATTTT

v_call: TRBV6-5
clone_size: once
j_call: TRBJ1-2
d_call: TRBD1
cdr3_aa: CASSARTGSDYTF
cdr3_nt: TGTGCCAGCAGTGCCCGGACAGGGAGTGACTACACCTTC

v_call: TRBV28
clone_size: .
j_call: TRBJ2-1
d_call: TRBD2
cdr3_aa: CASSSRTSAYNEQFF
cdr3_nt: TGTGCCAGCAGTTCCAGGACTAGCGCGTACAATGAGCAGTTCTTC

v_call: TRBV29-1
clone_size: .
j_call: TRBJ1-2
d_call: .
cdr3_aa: CSVDGGGYGYTF
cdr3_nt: TGCAGCGTTGATGGGGGCGGCTATGGCTACACCTTC

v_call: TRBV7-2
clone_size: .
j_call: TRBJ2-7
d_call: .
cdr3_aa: CASSPTGYEQYF
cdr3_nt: TGTGCCAGCAGCCCCACAGGGTACGAGCAGTACTTC

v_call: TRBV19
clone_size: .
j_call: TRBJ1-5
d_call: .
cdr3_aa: CATSVRDLQPQHF
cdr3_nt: TGTGCCACCTCCGTCAGGGACTTGCAGCCCCAGCATTTT

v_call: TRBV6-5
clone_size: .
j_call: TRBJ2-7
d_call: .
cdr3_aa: CASSGAGSYEQYF
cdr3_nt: TGTGCCAGCTCTGGGGCCGGTTCCTACGAGCAGTACTTC

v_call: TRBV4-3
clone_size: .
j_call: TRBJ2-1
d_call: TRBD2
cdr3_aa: CASSQDWSGTSGGRQFF
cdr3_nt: TGCGCCAGCAGCCAAGATTGGTCTGGGACTAGCGGGGGAAGGCAGTTCTTC

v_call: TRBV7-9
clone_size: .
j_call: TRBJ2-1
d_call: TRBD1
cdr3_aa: CASSGPGQADEQFF
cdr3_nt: TGTGCCAGCAGCGGGCCGGGACAGGCAGATGAGCAGTTCTTC

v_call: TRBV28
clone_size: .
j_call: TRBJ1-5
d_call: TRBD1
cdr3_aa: CASKAGTGPTGQPQHF
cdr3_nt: TGTGCCAGCAAGGCAGGGACAGGTCCTACCGGTCAGCCCCAGCATTTT

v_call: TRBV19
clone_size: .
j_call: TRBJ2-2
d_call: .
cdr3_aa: CASSFGQTTGELFF
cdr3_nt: TGTGCCAGTAGTTTCGGACAGACGACCGGGGAGCTGTTTTTT

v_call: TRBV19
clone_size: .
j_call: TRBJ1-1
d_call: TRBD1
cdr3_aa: CASSTQTGLTEAFF
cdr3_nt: TGTGCCAGTAGTACCCAGACAGGGTTGACTGAAGCTTTCTTT

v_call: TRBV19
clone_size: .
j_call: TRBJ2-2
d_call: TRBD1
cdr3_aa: CASTPHNRGSTGELFF
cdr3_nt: TGTGCCAGTACACCTCATAACAGGGGTAGCACCGGGGAGCTGTTTTTT

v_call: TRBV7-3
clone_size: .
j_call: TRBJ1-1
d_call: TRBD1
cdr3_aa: CASSLQGVGGTEAFF
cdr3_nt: TGTGCCAGCAGCCTTCAGGGGGTAGGTGGAACTGAAGCTTTCTTT

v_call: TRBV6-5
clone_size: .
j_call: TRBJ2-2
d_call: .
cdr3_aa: CASRVGVTGELFF
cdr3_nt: TGTGCCAGCAGAGTAGGGGTTACCGGGGAGCTGTTTTTT

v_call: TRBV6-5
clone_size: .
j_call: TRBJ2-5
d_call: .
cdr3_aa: CASRNGETQYF
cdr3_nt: TGTGCCAGCAGGAACGGGGAGACCCAGTACTTC

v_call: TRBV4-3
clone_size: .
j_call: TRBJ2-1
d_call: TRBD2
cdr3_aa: CASSLGLASDEQFF
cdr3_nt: TGCGCCAGCAGCCTGGGACTAGCCTCGGATGAGCAGTTCTTC

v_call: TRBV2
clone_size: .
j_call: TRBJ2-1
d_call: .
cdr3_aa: CASSGTGLVYNEQFF
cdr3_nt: TGTGCCAGCAGTGGGACGGGACTCGTCTACAATGAGCAGTTCTTC

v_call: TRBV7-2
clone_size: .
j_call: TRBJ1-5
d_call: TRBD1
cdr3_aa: CASSSRGNNQPQHF
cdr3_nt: TGTGCCAGCAGCTCCAGGGGGAACAATCAGCCCCAGCATTTT

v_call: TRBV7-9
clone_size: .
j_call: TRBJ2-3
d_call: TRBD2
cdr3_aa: CASTSGVTDTQYF
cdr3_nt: TGTGCCAGTACTAGCGGGGTAACAGATACGCAGTATTTT

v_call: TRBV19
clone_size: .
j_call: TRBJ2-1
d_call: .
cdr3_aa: CASTGYNEQFF
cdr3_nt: TGTGCCAGTACGGGGTACAATGAGCAGTTCTTC

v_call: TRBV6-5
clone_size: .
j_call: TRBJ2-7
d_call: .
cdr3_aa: CASSYRREPSYEQYF
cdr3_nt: TGTGCCAGCAGTTACAGGAGGGAGCCCTCATACGAGCAGTACTTC

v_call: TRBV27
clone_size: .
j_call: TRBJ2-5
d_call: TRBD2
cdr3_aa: CASSLGGGVPETQYF
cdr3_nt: TGTGCCAGCAGTTTAGGCGGGGGGGTCCCAGAGACCCAGTACTTC

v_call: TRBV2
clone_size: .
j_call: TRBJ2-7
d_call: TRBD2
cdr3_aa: CASSDKTSSYEQYF
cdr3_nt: TGTGCCAGCAGTGATAAGACTAGCAGCTACGAGCAGTACTTC

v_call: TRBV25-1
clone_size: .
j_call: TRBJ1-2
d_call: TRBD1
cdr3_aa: CASRGQGWNGYTF
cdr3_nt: TGTGCCAGCAGAGGACAGGGATGGAATGGCTACACCTTC

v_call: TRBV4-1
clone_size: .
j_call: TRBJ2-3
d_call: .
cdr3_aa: CASSQLITRITDTQYF
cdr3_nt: TGCGCCAGCAGCCAATTAATCACTAGAATCACGGATACGCAGTATTTT

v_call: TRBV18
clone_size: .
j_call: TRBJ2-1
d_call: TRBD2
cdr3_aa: CASSPLGTSGSFWPNEQFF
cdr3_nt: TGTGCCAGCTCACCACTAGGGACTAGCGGGAGTTTTTGGCCCAATGAGCAGTTCTTC

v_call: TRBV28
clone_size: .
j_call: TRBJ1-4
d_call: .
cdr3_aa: CASSPLLGPGINEKLFF
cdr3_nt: TGTGCCAGCAGTCCTCTTTTAGGTCCGGGAATTAATGAAAAACTGTTTTTT

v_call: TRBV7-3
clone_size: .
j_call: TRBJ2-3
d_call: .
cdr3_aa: CASSLTGGPTDTQYF
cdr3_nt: TGTGCCAGCAGCTTAACGGGGGGGCCCACAGATACGCAGTATTTT

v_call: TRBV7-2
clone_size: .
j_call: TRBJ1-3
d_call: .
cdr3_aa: CASSLIVRNSGNTIYF
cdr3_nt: TGTGCCAGCAGCTTAATCGTGCGGAACTCTGGAAACACCATATATTTT

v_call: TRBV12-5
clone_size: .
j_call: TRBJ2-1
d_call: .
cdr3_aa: CASGLIGNEQFF
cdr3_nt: TGTGCTAGTGGTTTGATCGGCAATGAGCAGTTCTTC

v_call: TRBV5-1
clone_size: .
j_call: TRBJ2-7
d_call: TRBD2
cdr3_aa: CASSRLAGIYEQYF
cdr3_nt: TGCGCCAGCAGCCGGCTAGCGGGAATTTACGAGCAGTACTTC

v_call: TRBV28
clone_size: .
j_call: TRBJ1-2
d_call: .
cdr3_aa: CASSPVGGSYGYTF
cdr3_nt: TGTGCCAGCAGTCCCGTTGGTGGGAGCTATGGCTACACCTTC

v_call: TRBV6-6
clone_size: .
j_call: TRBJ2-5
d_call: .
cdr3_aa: CASSPSGAGNVKTQYF
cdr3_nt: TGTGCCAGCAGTCCTAGTGGCGCAGGGAATGTGAAGACCCAGTACTTC

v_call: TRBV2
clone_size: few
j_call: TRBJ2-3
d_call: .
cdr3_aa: CASTEESTDTQYF
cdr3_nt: TGTGCCAGCACGGAGGAGAGCACAGATACGCAGTATTTT

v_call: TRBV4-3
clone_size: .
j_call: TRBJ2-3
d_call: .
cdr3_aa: CASSPGRAGKADTQYF
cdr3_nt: TGCGCCAGCAGCCCCGGGCGGGCGGGGAAGGCGGATACGCAGTATTTT

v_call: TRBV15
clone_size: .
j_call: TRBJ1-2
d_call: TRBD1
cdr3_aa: CATSGGVGGLWGYTF
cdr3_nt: TGTGCCACCAGCGGGGGCGTAGGGGGCCTCTGGGGCTACACCTTC

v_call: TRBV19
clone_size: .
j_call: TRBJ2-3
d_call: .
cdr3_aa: CATTGQATDTQYF
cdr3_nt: TGTGCCACCACGGGACAAGCGACAGATACGCAGTATTTT

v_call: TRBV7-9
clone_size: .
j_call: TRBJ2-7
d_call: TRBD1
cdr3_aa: CASSSGQGGYEQYF
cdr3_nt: TGTGCCAGCAGCTCGGGACAGGGAGGCTACGAGCAGTACTTC

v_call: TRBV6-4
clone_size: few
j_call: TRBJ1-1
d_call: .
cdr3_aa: CASRLWTGDTEAFF
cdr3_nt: TGTGCCAGCAGATTGTGGACGGGGGACACTGAAGCTTTCTTT

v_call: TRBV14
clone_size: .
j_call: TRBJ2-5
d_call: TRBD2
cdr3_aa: CASSQLASGRLRETQYF
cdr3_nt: TGTGCCAGCAGCCAGTTGGCTAGCGGGAGACTTCGGGAGACCCAGTACTTC

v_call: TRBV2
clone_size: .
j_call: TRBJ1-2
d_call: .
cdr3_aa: CASSDRQRANYGYTF
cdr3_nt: TGTGCCAGCAGTGATCGCCAGCGAGCTAACTATGGCTACACCTTC

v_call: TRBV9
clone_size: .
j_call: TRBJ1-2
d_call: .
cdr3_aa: CASSVGEGYTF
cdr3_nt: TGTGCCAGCAGCGTAGGAGAGGGCTACACCTTC

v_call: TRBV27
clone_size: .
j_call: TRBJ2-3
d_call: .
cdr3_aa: CASSSTGDTQYF
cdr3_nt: TGTGCCAGCAGTTCCACCGGAGATACGCAGTATTTT